A single sample is the source of the 26 T cell receptor beta chains below, sequenced in a study of blood T cells in healthy people across ages. It was with a sample-barcoded 5' primer and a J-beta primer mix that a second PCR of roughly 7 to 12 cycles was run. In TCRdb, the 5' RACE reads were re-called with MiXCR into one record per CDR3 protein. In the table there are about 780,000 distinct CDR3 sequences, around 25% of which are singletons. The data were also submitted as part of a second study, on T cells of mothers and their children.

The sample consisted of blood. The source of these receptors is a boy aged 10-17 years in good health.

J is TRBJ2-5 and V is TRBV5-1, with TRBD2 identical over 7 bases. CDR3 length: 18 residues. The J segment lost 1 base and the V segment lost 0 bases, leaving 12 bases of the junction unmatched. Germline V gives CDR1 SGHRS, CDR2 YFSETQ. CDR3: CASSLVPSRRGSQETQYF. In nucleotides, the CDR3 is TGCGCCAGCAGCTTGGTCCCATCCCGGCGGGGGAGCCAAGAGACCCAGTACTTC. The full variable domain, in which reference TRBV5-1 and TRBJ2-5 provide the parts outside the CDR3, is KAGVTQTPRYLIKTRGQQVTLSCSPISGHRSVSWYQQTPGQGLQFLFEYFSETQRNKGNFPGRFSGRQFSNSRSEMNVSTLELGDSALYLCASSLVPSRRGSQETQYFGPGTRLLVL.

This clonotype was counted only a few times. This chain connects TRBV6-6 to TRBJ2-2; 7 bases agree with TRBD1. With V trimmed by 6 bases and J by 8 bases, 9 bases remained unmatched. The CDR3 length is 14 residues. Per germline, CDR1 MNHNY and CDR2 SVGAGI (reference sequence). The CDR3 loop is CASSWTGRAGELFF. DNA of the CDR3: TGTGCCAGCAGCTGGACAGGTCGAGCGGGGGAGCTGTTTTTT.

This clonotype was observed a handful of times. V gene TRBV29-1 combines with J gene TRBJ2-1; 13 nucleotides align to TRBD2. With V trimmed by 6 bases and J by 8 bases, 10 bases remained unmatched. Germline-derived CDR1 and CDR2 are SQVTM and ANQGSEA. The CDR3 covers 15 residues. In DNA, the CDR3 is TGCAGCGTGAGGACTAGCGGGAGAGGGGGCGATGAGCAGTTCTTC. It translates to CSVRTSGRGGDEQFF.

V is TRBV3-1 and J is TRBJ2-3, with D perhaps matching TRBD2 (6 bases). From germline, CDR1 is LGHDT and CDR2 YNNKEL (reference sequence). V was pared by 3 bases and J by 4 bases, with 11 bases between. CDR3 length: 14 amino acids. The CDR3 DNA sequence: TGTGCCAGCAGCCACAACGGGGGTCCAGATACGCAGTATTTT. Protein product: CASSHNGGPDTQYF.

J is TRBJ1-6 and V is TRBV9; the match to TRBD1 covers 7 bases. The CDR3 sequence is 15 residues long. Germline values: CDR1 SGDLS, CDR2 YYNGEE. V gave up 0 bases and J gave up 10 bases; unmatched junction bases: 7. The CDR3 nucleotides read TGTGCCAGCAGCGTAGTGGTAGGGGGCGGCTCACCCCTCCACTTT. Translation gives CASSVVVGGGSPLHF. Full variable domain (outside the CDR3, taken from reference TRBV9 and TRBJ1-6): DSGVTQTPKHLITATGQRVTLRCSPRSGDLSVYWYQQSLDQGLQFLIQYYNGEERAKGNILERFSAQQFPDLHSELNLSSLELGDSALYFCASSVVVGGGSPLHFGNGTRLTVT.

The chain links TRBV28 to TRBJ2-5; D is uncertain. The germline V gene has CDR1 MDHEN and CDR2 SYDVKM. The CDR3 runs to 15 residues. V lost 5 bases and J lost 4, with 17 bases in between. The CDR3 region is CASSPRLVPRETQYF. Here the CDR3 DNA reads TGTGCCAGCAGTCCCCGACTGGTTCCCAGAGAGACCCAGTACTTC. Complete variable domain (other parts from reference TRBV28 and TRBJ2-5): DVKVTQSSRYLVKRTGEKVFLECVQDMDHENMFWYRQDPGLGLRLIYFSYDVKMKEKGDIPEGYSVSREKKERFSLILESASTNQTSMYLCASSPRLVPRETQYFGPGTRLLVL.

This clonotype was seen once. The V call is TRBV6-5, the J call TRBJ1-6; possible D gene TRBD1, 6 bases. CDR1 and CDR2 (germline): MNHEY, SVGAGI. The length of the CDR3 is 19 residues. Trimming took off 1 base at V and 5 bases at J, with 21 bases between the two ends. The CDR3 loop reads CASSYYGTQGGDNNSPLHF. CDR3 nucleotide sequence: TGTGCCAGCAGTTACTACGGGACACAGGGAGGCGATAATAATTCACCCCTCCACTTT.

This clonotype has a handful of counts. DNA of the CDR3: TGCAGCGTCGCAGACCAAGAGACCCAGTACTTC. Its translation: CSVADQETQYF. The rearrangement links TRBV29-1 to TRBJ2-5; D not certain. The V gene lost 6 bases and the J gene lost 0 bases, with 5 bases spanning the gap. The CDR3 is 11 residues long. The germline CDR1 and CDR2 sequences are SQVTM and ANQGSEA.

This clonotype came up a few times. CDR3 nucleotide sequence: TGTGCCAGCAGCGCTGGGACTAGCGGGGGCAGGTGGGAGACCCAGTACTTC. It codes for CASSAGTSGGRWETQYF. The J gene is TRBJ2-5, the V gene TRBV7-8, with TRBD2 identical over 14 bases. The junction had 10 bases not matched to a gene; V was cut back by 5 bases and J by 5 bases. The germline V gene has CDR1 SGHVS and CDR2 FQNEAQ. There are 17 residues in the CDR3. The entire variable domain, with the rest obtained from reference TRBV7-8 and TRBJ2-5, is as follows: GAGVSQSPRYKVAKRGQDVALRCDPISGHVSLFWYQQALGQGPEFLTYFQNEAQLDKSGLPSDRFFAERPEGSVSTLKIQRTQQEDSAVYLCASSAGTSGGRWETQYFGPGTRLLVL.

A few counts support this clonotype. The genes are TRBV4-1 and TRBJ2-3; 9 nucleotides agree with TRBD1. Germline CDR1 MGHRA, CDR2 YSYEKL. The ends lost 4 bases at V and 2 bases at J; junction bases unmatched: 10. This CDR3 is 17 amino acids long. CDR3 region: CASSPTGTGTVTDTQYF. CDR3 bases: TGCGCCAGCAGCCCCACGGGGACAGGGACTGTCACAGATACGCAGTATTTT.

This clonotype was counted between two and nine times. The gene calls are TRBV7-8 and TRBJ1-3; 8 nucleotides agree with TRBD1. CDR1 and CDR2 (germline): SGHVS, FQNEAQ. Trimming cost V 1 base and J 5 bases; bases outside gene matches: 4. This CDR3 has 15 amino acids. This CDR3 is CASSLVPGGRNTIYF. The CDR3 region has the DNA TGTGCCAGCAGCTTAGTCCCAGGGGGCAGAAACACCATATATTTT.

The V call is TRBV20-1, the J call TRBJ2-5; D is uncertain. V was trimmed by 0 bases and J by 7 bases, leaving 12 bases between them. This CDR3 has 13 amino acids. Germline V gene lookup returns CDR1 DFQATT and CDR2 SNEGSKA (reference sequence). CDR3 nucleotide sequence: TGCAGTGCTAGAGACTTGGCCTTAGGGACCCAGTACTTC. It codes for CSARDLALGTQYF.

CDR3 bases: TGTGCCAGCAGCTTAGGAGACAGGGGAATAGAGACCCAGTACTTC. It codes for CASSLGDRGIETQYF. V gene TRBV11-2 combines with J gene TRBJ2-5, with 8 bases aligning to TRBD1. After removal of 1 base from V and 4 bases from J, the junction contained 5 bases not matched to a gene. CDR3 size: 15 residues. CDR1 SGHAT and CDR2 FQNNGV come from the germline V gene.

The chain has TRBV28 and TRBJ1-1, with D perhaps TRBD1 (6 bases). Trimming pared 3 bases from V and 4 bases from J, leaving 9 bases between. CDR1 and CDR2 (germline): MDHEN, SYDVKM. This CDR3 spans 13 amino acids. CDR3 DNA: TGTGCCAGCAGTTTCGGACAGATCACTGAAGCTTTCTTT. Amino acid sequence: CASSFGQITEAFF.

The chain employs TRBV9 and TRBJ2-1, with D possibly matching TRBD2 (6 bases). The V end lost 1 base, the J end lost 4 bases, and 18 bases lay between the germline ends. The CDR3 totals 17 residues. Per the germline V gene, CDR1 is SGDLS and CDR2 is YYNGEE. The CDR3 DNA reads as TGTGCCAGCAGCGTAAATATCGGCGGGGCTACTTACAATGAGCAGTTCTTC. Its translation is CASSVNIGGATYNEQFF.

The CDR3 sequence is CASSPRALPYGYTF. For the CDR3, the DNA is TGTGCCAGCAGCCCCAGGGCCTTACCCTATGGCTACACCTTC. The chain combines TRBV3-1 with TRBJ1-2; TRBD1 might be the D (5 bases). This CDR3 is built from 14 residues. Trimming cost V 4 bases and J 4 bases, with 13 bases left between them. CDR1 is LGHDT, CDR2 YNNKEL, per germline (reference sequence). The full variable domain, in which reference TRBV3-1 and TRBJ1-2 provide the parts outside the CDR3, is DTAVSQTPKYLVTQMGNDKSIKCEQNLGHDTMYWYKQDSKKFLKIMFSYNNKELIINETVPNRFSPKSPDKAHLNLHINSLELGDSAVYFCASSPRALPYGYTFGSGTRLTVV.

This clonotype was observed a few times. The rearrangement links TRBV7-2 to TRBJ2-5; 7 bases agree with TRBD2. CDR3 length equals 11 residues. V trimming: 9 bases; J trimming: 11 bases; junction bases outside the gene matches: 9. CDR1 and CDR2 (germline): SGHTA, FQGNSA. The chain's CDR3 is CASKAGLEQYF. The CDR3 DNA is TGTGCCAGTAAAGCGGGGTTGGAGCAGTACTTC.

This clonotype has at least ten counts. The junction departs from the called germline gene at one end, perhaps through a read error. The J gene is TRBJ2-7, the V gene TRBV5-1; D gene uncertain. Germline V lookup: CDR1 SGHRS, CDR2 YFSETQ. This CDR3 comprises 13 residues. The DNA for the CDR3 is TGTGCCAGCAGCTTAGGGTCCTCCTACGAGCAGTACTTC. It is translated as CASSLGSSYEQYF.

This clonotype was seen a few times. The chain has TRBV6-6 and TRBJ2-3; the match to TRBD2 covers 10 bases. Germline-derived CDR1 and CDR2 are MNHNY and SVGAGI (reference sequence). The CDR3 length is 13 residues. The V segment lost 8 bases and the J segment 5 bases; nucleotides outside the gene matches: 4. The CDR3 is CASRRLAGDTQYF. The CDR3, as DNA: TGTGCCAGCCGGCGACTAGCGGGAGATACGCAGTATTTT.

J is TRBJ2-1 and V is TRBV6-5; D may be TRBD1 (6 bases). The germline CDR1 and CDR2 sequences are MNHEY and SVGAGI. V was cut by 2 bases and J by 0 bases, with 11 bases left in between. CDR3 length equals 16 residues. CDR3 bases: TGTGCCAGCAGTTACGGGGGCCGGGCCTCCTACAATGAGCAGTTCTTC. This gives the protein CASSYGGRASYNEQFF.

This clonotype was counted a single time. This chain uses TRBV3-1 with TRBJ2-5, with 10 bases fitting TRBD2. V lost 3 bases, J lost 5 bases, and 6 bases stayed unmatched. Germline assignment: CDR1 LGHDT and CDR2 YNNKEL (reference sequence). CDR3 length: 15 residues. The CDR3 loop reads CASSQVKAGGETQYF. The CDR3 DNA sequence: TGTGCCAGCAGCCAGGTCAAAGCGGGAGGGGAGACCCAGTACTTC.

This clonotype occurred a few times. The chain carries TRBV7-3 and TRBJ1-2, with D unclear. V was clipped by 5 bases and J by 1 base, with 11 bases between them. Looked up from germline, CDR1 is SGHTA and CDR2 is FQGTGA. The CDR3 loop spans 14 amino acids. The CDR3 DNA is TGTGCCAGCAGCCCTAGTCAACTTAACTATGGCTACACCTTC. Translation: CASSPSQLNYGYTF.

This clonotype was observed a handful of times. The chain couples TRBV12-3 or TRBV12-4 to TRBJ2-3; TRBD2 agrees at 11 bases. V lost 3 bases, J lost 4 bases, and 9 bases stayed unmatched. The CDR3 length is 17 residues. The CDR3 sequence: CASSFGVAGGFADTQYF. The CDR3 bases are TGTGCCAGCAGTTTTGGTGTAGCGGGGGGGTTCGCAGATACGCAGTATTTT.

This clonotype turned up a few times. The V gene is TRBV28, the J gene TRBJ1-2, with no clear D. CDR3 length equals 12 residues. Trimming left V 4 bases short and J 8 bases short, with 11 bases between. The germline CDR1 and CDR2 sequences are MDHEN and SYDVKM. CDR3 nucleotide sequence: TGTGCCAGCAGTTCCGCCCGAGGCGGCTACACCTTC. This codes for CASSSARGGYTF.

The rearrangement uses TRBV2 and TRBJ1-6; D is unclear. Per germline, CDR1 SNHLY and CDR2 FYNNEI. Trimming took 1 base from V and 3 from J, leaving 10 bases between them. This CDR3 is built from 16 residues. CDR3 coding DNA: TGTGCCAGCAGTGAAGGGGTGACCGACTATAATTCACCCCTCCACTTT. It is translated as CASSEGVTDYNSPLHF.

This sequence joins TRBV7-9 and TRBJ2-1; 7 positions match TRBD2. Per the germline V gene, CDR1 is SEHNR and CDR2 is FQNEAQ (reference sequence). This CDR3 contains 17 residues. V lost 3 bases and J lost 8; bases outside the gene matches: 16. The CDR3 region has the DNA TGTGCCAGCAGCTTCCCCAGGGCCCTCAGCGGGGAGGATGAGCAGTTCTTC. It yields the protein CASSFPRALSGEDEQFF.